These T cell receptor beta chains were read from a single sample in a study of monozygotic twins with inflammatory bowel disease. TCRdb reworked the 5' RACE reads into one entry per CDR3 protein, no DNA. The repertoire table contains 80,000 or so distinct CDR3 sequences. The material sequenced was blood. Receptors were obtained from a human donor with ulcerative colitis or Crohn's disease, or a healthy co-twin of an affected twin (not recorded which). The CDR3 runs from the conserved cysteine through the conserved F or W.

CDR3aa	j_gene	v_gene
CASSAHPGLGKETQYF	TRBJ2-5	TRBV9
CATSRDSQRGGYEQYF	TRBJ2-7	TRBV15
CSVSAGQGNQPQHF	TRBJ1-5	TRBV29-1
CASSTGSLAGELFF	TRBJ2-2	TRBV5-1
CASKVRGRLNTEAFF	TRBJ1-1	TRBV6-2/TRBV6-3
CASSTKGRGIGAQYF	TRBJ2-5	TRBV27
CASSQGRINQKETQYF	TRBJ2-5	TRBV4-1
CASSSPTSGDIIDTQYF	TRBJ2-3	TRBV12-3/TRBV12-4
CASSLEAVRETQYF	TRBJ2-5	TRBV5-1
CASSFGLGDTQYF	TRBJ2-3	TRBV7-2
CASTITGGWSTFF	TRBJ1-1	TRBV5-5
CASSLAGVGSYEQYF	TRBJ2-7	TRBV7-8
CASSPSGSGWTDTQYF	TRBJ2-3	TRBV7-9
CASSLGGRNSYNEQFF	TRBJ2-1	TRBV7-6
CASSRLMGSGEETQYF	TRBJ2-5	TRBV18
CASSHTGNGEAFF	TRBJ1-1	TRBV6-5
CASSPSGNEKLFF	TRBJ1-4	TRBV7-9
CASSLFSGGISGSYEQYF	TRBJ2-7	TRBV7-8
CSASPVREAFF	TRBJ1-1	TRBV20-1
CASSLDGNEAFF	TRBJ1-1	TRBV5-1
CASSSLLWESNTEAFF	TRBJ1-1	TRBV6-1
CASSFYLDSEAFF	TRBJ1-1	TRBV11-3
CASSYLRGRDYEQYF	TRBJ2-7	TRBV5-6
CASSYGTEYEQYF	TRBJ2-7	TRBV7-2
CASKTAITYEQYF	TRBJ2-7	TRBV6-1
CASRAIRDSKRIAEAFF	TRBJ1-1	TRBV19
CASSYTGADTQYF	TRBJ2-3	TRBV18
CASKIRGPSAYGYTF	TRBJ1-2	TRBV12-3/TRBV12-4
CASSPPGGNGYTF	TRBJ1-2	TRBV18